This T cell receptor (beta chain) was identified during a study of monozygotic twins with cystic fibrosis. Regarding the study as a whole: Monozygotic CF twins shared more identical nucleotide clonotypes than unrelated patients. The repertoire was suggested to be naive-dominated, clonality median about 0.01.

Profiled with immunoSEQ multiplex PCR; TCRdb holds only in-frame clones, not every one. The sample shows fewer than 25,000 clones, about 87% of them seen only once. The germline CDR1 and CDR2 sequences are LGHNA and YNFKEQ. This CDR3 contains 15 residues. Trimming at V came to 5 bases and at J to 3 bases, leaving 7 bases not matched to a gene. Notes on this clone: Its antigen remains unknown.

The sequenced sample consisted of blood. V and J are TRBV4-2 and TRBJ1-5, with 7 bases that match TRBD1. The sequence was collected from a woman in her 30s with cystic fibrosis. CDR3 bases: TGTGCCAGCAGCGGACCAGGGGGGGACAATCAGCCCCAGCATTTT. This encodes CASSGPGGDNQPQHF.